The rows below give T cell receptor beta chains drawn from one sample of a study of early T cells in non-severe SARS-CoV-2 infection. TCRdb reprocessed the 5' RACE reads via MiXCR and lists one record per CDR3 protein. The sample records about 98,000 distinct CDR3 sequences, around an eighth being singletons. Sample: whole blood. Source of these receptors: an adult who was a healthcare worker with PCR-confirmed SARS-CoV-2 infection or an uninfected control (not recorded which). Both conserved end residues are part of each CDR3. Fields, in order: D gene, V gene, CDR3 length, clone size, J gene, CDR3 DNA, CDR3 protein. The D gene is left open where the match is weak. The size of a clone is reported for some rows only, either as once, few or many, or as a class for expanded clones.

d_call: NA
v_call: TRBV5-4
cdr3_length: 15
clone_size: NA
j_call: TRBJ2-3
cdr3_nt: TGTGCCAGCAGCTTGCCGGCAGGTGATTCAGATACGCAGTATTTT
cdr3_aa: CASSLPAGDSDTQYF

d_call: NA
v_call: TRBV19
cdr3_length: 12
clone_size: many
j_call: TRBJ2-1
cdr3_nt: TGTGCCAGTAGTATGCTAGGGGATGAGCAGTTCTTC
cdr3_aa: CASSMLGDEQFF

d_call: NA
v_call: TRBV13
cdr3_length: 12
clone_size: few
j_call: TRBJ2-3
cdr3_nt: TGTGCCAGCAGCTTATCATCAGATACGCAGTATTTT
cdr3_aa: CASSLSSDTQYF

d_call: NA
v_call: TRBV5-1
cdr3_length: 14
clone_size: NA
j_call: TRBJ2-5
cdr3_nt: TGCGCCAGCAGCTCGAATACAGGACAAGAGACCCAGTACTTC
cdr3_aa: CASSSNTGQETQYF

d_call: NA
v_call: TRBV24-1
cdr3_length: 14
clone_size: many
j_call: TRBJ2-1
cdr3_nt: TGTGCCACCAGTGAGGAGCCTTGGGGCGATGAGCAGTTCTTC
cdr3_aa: CATSEEPWGDEQFF

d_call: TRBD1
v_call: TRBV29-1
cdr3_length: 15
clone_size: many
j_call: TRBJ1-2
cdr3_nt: TGCAGCGTTGACGCGCGACAGGGGGCAATCTATGGCTACACCTTC
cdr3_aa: CSVDARQGAIYGYTF

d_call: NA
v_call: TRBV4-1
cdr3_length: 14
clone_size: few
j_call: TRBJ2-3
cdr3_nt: TGCGCCAGCAGCCCGACCACGGGATCAGATACGCAGTATTTT
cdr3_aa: CASSPTTGSDTQYF

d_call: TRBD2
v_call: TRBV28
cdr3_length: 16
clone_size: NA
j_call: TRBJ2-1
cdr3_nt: TGTGCCAGCAGTACGCAGACTAGCGGGAGCTACAATGAGCAGTTCTTC
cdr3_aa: CASSTQTSGSYNEQFF

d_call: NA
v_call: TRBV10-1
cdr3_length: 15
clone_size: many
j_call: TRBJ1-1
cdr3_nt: TGCGCCAGCAGTTGGGGGCCCGAAGGGAACACTGAAGCTTTCTTT
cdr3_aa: CASSWGPEGNTEAFF

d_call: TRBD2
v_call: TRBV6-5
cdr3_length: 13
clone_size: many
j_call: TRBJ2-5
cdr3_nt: TGTGCCAGCAGGCCTCCGGGAGGAGAGACCCAGTACTTC
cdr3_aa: CASRPPGGETQYF

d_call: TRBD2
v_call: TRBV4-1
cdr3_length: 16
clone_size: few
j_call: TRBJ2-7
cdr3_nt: TGCGCCAGCAGCCTTCGACTAGCGGGAGGATCCTACGAGCAGTACTTC
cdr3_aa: CASSLRLAGGSYEQYF

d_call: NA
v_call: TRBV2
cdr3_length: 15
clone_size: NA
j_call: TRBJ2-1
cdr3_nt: TGTGCCAGCAGTGAAAACCGCGGCTCCTACAATGAGCAGTTCTTC
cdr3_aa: CASSENRGSYNEQFF

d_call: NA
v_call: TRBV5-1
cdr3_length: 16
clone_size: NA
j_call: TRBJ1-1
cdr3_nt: TGCGCCAGCAGCTCTCCCTATCGAGAAAAGAACACTGAAGCTTTCTTT
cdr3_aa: CASSSPYREKNTEAFF

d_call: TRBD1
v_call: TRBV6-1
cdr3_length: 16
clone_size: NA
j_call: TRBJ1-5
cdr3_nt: TGTGCCAGCAGTTTACAGGGGGCGGCTAGCAATCAGCCCCAGCATTTT
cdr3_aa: CASSLQGAASNQPQHF

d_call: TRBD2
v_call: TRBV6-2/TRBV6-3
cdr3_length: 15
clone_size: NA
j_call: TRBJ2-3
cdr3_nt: TGTGCCAGCAGTTACGTGGGGGGGGGAGGAGATACGCAGTATTTT
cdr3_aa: CASSYVGGGGDTQYF

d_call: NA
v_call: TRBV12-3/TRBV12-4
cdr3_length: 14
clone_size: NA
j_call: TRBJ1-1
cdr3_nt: TGTGCCAGCAGCCTCAGCCTAGGGACGGCCGAAGCTTTCTTT
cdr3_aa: CASSLSLGTAEAFF

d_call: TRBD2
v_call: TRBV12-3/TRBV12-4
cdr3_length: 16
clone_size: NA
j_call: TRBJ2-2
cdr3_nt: TGTGCCAGCAGTTCGGTAGCGGGAGGGGTTACCGGGGAGCTGTTTTTT
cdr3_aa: CASSSVAGGVTGELFF

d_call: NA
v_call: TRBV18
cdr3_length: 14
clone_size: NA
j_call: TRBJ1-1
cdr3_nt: TGTGCCAGCTCACCATTCTCAGGAGACACTGAAGCTTTCTTT
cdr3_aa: CASSPFSGDTEAFF

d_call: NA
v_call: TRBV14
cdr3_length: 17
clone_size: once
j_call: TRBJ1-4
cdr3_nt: TGTGCCAGCAGCCAAGTTGAACCTTTCAGGAGGGAGGAAAAACTGTTTTTT
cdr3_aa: CASSQVEPFRREEKLFF

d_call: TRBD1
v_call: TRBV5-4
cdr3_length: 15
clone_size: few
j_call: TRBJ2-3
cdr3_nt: TGTGCCAGCAGCTTGGACAGGGGCCCAGCAGATACGCAGTATTTT
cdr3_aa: CASSLDRGPADTQYF

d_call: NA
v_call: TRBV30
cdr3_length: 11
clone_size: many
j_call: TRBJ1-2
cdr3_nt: TGTGCCTGGGGTACAAACTATGGCTACACCTTC
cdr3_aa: CAWGTNYGYTF

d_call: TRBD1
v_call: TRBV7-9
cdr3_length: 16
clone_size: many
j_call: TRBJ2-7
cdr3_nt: TGTGCCAGCAGCTCGACGGACAGGGACCCTTCCTACGAGCAGTACTTC
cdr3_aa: CASSSTDRDPSYEQYF

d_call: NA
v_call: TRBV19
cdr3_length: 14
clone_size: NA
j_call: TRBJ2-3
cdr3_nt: TGTGCCAGTAAAGTTCAGGCGAGCACAGATACGCAGTATTTT
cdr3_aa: CASKVQASTDTQYF

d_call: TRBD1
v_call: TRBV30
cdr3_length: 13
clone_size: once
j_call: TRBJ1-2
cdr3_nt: TGTGCCTGGAGTGGGACAGGGCTTCATGGCTACACCTTC
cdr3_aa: CAWSGTGLHGYTF

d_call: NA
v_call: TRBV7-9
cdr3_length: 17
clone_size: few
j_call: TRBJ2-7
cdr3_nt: TGTGCCAGCAGCCCCGTCCTGATTCGGGAATCCTCCTACGAGCAGTACTTC
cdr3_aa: CASSPVLIRESSYEQYF

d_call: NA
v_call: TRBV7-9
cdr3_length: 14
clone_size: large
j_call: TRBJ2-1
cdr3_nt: TGTGCCAGCATCCTCTCGGGCTTGAAGGTTGAGCAGTTCTTC
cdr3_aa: CASILSGLKVEQFF

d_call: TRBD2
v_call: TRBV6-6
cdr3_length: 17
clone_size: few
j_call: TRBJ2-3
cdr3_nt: TGTGCCAGCAGTAATAGCGGGAGAGCTACTAGCACAGATACGCAGTATTTT
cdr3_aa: CASSNSGRATSTDTQYF

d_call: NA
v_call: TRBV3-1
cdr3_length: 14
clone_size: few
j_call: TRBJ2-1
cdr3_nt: TGTGCCAGCAGCCGGAGCGGTTATCTCGGGGAGCAGTTCTTC
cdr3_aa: CASSRSGYLGEQFF

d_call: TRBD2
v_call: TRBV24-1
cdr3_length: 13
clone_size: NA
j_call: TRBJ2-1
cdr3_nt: TGTGCCACCAGAACCGGGACTAGCGACGAGCAGTTCTTC
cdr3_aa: CATRTGTSDEQFF

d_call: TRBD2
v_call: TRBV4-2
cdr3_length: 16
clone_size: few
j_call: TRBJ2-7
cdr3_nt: TGTGCCAGCAGCCTCGGCGGGGGTAGCGCCTCCTACGAGCAGTACTTC
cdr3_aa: CASSLGGGSASYEQYF

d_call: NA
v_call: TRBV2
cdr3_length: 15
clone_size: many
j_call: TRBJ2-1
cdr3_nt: TGTGCCAGCTACGGTCGAGGGCACTCCTACAATGAGCAGTTCTTC
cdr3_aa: CASYGRGHSYNEQFF

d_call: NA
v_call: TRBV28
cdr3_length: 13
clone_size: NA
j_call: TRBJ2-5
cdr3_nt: TGTGCCAGCAGTTTCGGCTACCAAGAGACCCAGTACTTC
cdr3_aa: CASSFGYQETQYF

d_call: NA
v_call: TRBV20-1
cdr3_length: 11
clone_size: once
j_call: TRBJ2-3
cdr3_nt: TGCAGTGCTAGACTGACAGAAACCCCGTATTTT
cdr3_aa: CSARLTETPYF

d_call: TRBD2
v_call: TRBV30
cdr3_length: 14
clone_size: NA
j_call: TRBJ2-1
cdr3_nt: TGTGCCTGGAGTAGCGGGATGGGGTTAAATGAGCAGTTCTTC
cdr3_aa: CAWSSGMGLNEQFF

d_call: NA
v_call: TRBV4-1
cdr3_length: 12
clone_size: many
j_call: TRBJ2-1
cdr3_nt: TGCGCCAGCAGCCAAGGGGCGGATGAGCAGTTCTTC
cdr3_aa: CASSQGADEQFF

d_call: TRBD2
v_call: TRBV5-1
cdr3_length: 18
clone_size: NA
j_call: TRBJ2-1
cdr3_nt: TGCGCCAGCAGCTCAATTCCCTGGGAGGGAGGCCCTTACAATGAGCAGTTCTTC
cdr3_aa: CASSSIPWEGGPYNEQFF

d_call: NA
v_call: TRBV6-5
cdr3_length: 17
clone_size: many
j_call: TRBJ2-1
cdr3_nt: TGTGCCAGCAGTTCCCTATCTCGGGCTGGCAGAAAGGTGGAGCAGTTCTTC
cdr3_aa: CASSSLSRAGRKVEQFF

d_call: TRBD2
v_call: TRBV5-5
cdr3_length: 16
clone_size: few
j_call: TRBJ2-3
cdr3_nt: TGTGCCAGCAGCGAACGACTAGCGGGAGGCACAGATACGCAGTATTTT
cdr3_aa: CASSERLAGGTDTQYF

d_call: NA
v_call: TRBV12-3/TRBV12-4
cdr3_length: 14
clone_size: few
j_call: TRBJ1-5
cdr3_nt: TGTGCCAGCAGTGTCCGGGTTGGGAATCAGCCCCAGCATTTT
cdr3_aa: CASSVRVGNQPQHF

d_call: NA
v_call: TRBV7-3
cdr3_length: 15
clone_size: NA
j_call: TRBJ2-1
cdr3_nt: TGTGCCAGCAGCCTCTCATTGAGCTCCTACAATGAGCAGTTCTTC
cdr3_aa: CASSLSLSSYNEQFF

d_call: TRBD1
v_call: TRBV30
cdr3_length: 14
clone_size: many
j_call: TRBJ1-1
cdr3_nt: TGTGCCTGGAGGGACAGGGGGCTCGACACTGAAGCTTTCTTT
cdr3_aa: CAWRDRGLDTEAFF

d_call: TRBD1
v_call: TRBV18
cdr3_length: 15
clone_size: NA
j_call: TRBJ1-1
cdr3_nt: TGTGCCAGCTCACCGTCGATCGGGACAGACACTGAAGCTTTCTTT
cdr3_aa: CASSPSIGTDTEAFF

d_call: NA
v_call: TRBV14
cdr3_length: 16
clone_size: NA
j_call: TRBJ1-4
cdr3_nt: TGTGCCAGCAGCCAAGGGACAGATACAACTAATGAAAAACTGTTTTTT
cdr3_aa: CASSQGTDTTNEKLFF

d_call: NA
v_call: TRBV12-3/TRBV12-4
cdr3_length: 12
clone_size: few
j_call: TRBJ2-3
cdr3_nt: TGTGCCAGCAGACGAGACCCAGATACGCAGTATTTT
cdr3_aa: CASRRDPDTQYF

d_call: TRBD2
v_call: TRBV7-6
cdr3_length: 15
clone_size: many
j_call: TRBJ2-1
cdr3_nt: TGTGCCAGCAGCTTAGCCGGGAGGGAAAACAATGAGCAGTTCTTC
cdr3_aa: CASSLAGRENNEQFF

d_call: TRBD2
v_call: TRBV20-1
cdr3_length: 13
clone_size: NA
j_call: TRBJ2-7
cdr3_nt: TGCAGTGCGGGAGGGAGAAGCTCCTACGAGCAGTACTTC
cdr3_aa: CSAGGRSSYEQYF

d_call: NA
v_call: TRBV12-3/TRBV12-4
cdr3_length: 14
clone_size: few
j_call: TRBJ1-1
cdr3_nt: TGTGCCAGCACGATCGGGGGCTCCAACACTGAAGCTTTCTTT
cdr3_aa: CASTIGGSNTEAFF

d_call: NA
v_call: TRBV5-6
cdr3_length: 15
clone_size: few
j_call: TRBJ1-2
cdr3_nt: TGTGCCAGCAGCCAAGATCCGAACTCGGACTATGGCTACACCTTC
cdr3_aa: CASSQDPNSDYGYTF

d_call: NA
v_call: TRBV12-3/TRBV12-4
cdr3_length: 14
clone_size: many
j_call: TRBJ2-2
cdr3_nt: TGTGCCAGCAGTGCCGGACTGAACACCGGGGAGCTGTTTTTT
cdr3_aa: CASSAGLNTGELFF

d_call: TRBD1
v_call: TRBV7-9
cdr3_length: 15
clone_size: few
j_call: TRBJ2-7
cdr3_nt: TGTGCCAGCAGCTCACCGGGACAGGGGTTTAACGAGCAGTACTTC
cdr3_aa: CASSSPGQGFNEQYF

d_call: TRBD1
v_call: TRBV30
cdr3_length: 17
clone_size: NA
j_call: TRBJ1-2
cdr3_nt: TGTGCCTGGAGTCCGTATACTTACAGGGGGGTAAACTATGGCTACACCTTC
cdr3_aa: CAWSPYTYRGVNYGYTF

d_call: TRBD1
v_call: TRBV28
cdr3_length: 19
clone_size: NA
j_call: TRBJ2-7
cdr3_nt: TGTGCCAGCAGTCTCAGCCGGGACAGGGACCCCCCGAACTATTACGAGCAGTACTTC
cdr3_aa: CASSLSRDRDPPNYYEQYF

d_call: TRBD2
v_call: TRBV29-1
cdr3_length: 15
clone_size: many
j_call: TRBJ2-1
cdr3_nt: TGCAGCGTTGAAGAGGGACTACTTTCCTACAATGAGCAGTTCTTC
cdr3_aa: CSVEEGLLSYNEQFF

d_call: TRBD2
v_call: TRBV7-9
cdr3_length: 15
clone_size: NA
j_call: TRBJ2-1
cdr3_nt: TGTGCCAGCAGCTTAGTATACGCGGGAGATGGTGAGCAGTTCTTC
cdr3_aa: CASSLVYAGDGEQFF

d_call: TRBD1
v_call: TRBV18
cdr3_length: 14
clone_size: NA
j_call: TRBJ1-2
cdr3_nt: TGTGCCAGCTCACCAGCGGGACAGGACCATGGCTACACCTTC
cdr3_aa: CASSPAGQDHGYTF

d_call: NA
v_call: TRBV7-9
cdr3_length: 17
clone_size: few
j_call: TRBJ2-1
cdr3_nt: TGTGCCAGCAGCTTAGCGCCCGAGGGAGTCCCCTACAATGAGCAGTTCTTC
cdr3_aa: CASSLAPEGVPYNEQFF

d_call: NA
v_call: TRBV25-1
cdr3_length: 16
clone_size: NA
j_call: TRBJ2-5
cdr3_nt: TGTGCCAGCACCGAAGTGGGGAAGGGGCCCCAAGAGACCCAGTACTTC
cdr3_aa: CASTEVGKGPQETQYF

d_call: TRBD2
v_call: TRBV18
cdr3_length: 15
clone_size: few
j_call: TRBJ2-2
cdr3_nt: TGTGCCAGCTCACCAGGGCTAGCGGGCGCCGGGGAGCTGTTTTTT
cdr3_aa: CASSPGLAGAGELFF

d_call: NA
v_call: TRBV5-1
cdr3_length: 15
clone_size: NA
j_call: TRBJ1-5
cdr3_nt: TGCGCCAGCAGCTTGGATGGACATACTAATCAGCCCCAGCATTTT
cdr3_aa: CASSLDGHTNQPQHF

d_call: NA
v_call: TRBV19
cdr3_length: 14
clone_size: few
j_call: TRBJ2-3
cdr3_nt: TGTGCCAGTAGTATGGGGGGCGCTGGAGGTACGCAGTATTTT
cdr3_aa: CASSMGGAGGTQYF